This is a list of T cell receptor beta chains from one sample in a study of blood T cell repertoires in COVID-19. Assay: immunoSEQ multiplex PCR; the TCRdb copy retains only in-frame clones and omits some. The sample includes nearly 100,000 clones, about 86% of them seen just once. The sample consisted of peripheral blood. The receptors shown here come from an elderly man with acute or convalescent COVID-19. Both conserved end residues are part of each CDR3. A D gene is named only where the DNA matches it firmly. The size of a clone is reported for some rows only, either as once, few or many, or as a class for expanded clones.

clone size,D gene,J gene,V gene,CDR3 DNA,CDR3 protein
-,-,TRBJ2-5,TRBV21-1,TGTGCCAGCAGCCTAATGACAGGGGGGGTGGAGACCCAGTACTTC,CASSLMTGGVETQYF
-,-,TRBJ2-5,TRBV6-2/TRBV6-3,TGTGCCAGCAGTTACGGCAGCTCAGGTCAGACCCAGTACTTC,CASSYGSSGQTQYF
-,-,TRBJ1-2,TRBV15,TGTGCCACCAGCAGGCCCGGTCAACCTAACTATGGCTACACCTTC,CATSRPGQPNYGYTF
once,-,TRBJ1-5,TRBV5-1,TGCGCCAGCGCGGCGGGGAGCGGTCAGCCCCAGCATTTT,CASAAGSGQPQHF
-,TRBD2,TRBJ2-7,TRBV12-3/TRBV12-4,TGTGCCAGCAGCCGGACTAGCGCCTACGAGCAGTACTTC,CASSRTSAYEQYF
-,-,TRBJ2-1,TRBV6-6,TGTGCCAGCAGGGACATCGGCAATGAGCAGTTCTTC,CASRDIGNEQFF
-,TRBD2,TRBJ2-1,TRBV4-3,TGCGCCAGCAGCCAAGAAGGTCTAGCGGGAGGTGAGCAGTTCTTC,CASSQEGLAGGEQFF
-,-,TRBJ1-2,TRBV29-1,TGCAGCGTTGAGTCAGGGTCCTATGGCTACACCTTC,CSVESGSYGYTF
-,-,TRBJ2-2,TRBV6-5,TGTGCCAGCAGACGACAGGTTTACACCGGGGAGCTGTTTTTT,CASRRQVYTGELFF
-,-,TRBJ1-1,TRBV7-6,TGTGCCAGCAGCCAGGACAGGAACACTGAAGCTTTCTTT,CASSQDRNTEAFF
-,-,TRBJ2-1,TRBV29-1,-,CSVASGSDPFF
-,-,TRBJ1-1,TRBV18,TGTGCCAGCTCACCGTTCATGAACACTGAAGCTTTCTTT,CASSPFMNTEAFF
-,TRBD1,TRBJ2-7,TRBV28,TGTTCCTGGGCAGGGGGCTCCTACGAGCAGTACTTC,CSWAGGSYEQYF
-,TRBD1,TRBJ2-1,TRBV29-1,TGCAGCGTCGGACAGGGGTACAATGAGCAGTTCTTC,CSVGQGYNEQFF
-,-,TRBJ2-1,TRBV14,TGTGCCAGCAGCCAAGTGGGGTCCGGAGGCCCCCTCTCCTACAATGAGCAGTTCTTC,CASSQVGSGGPLSYNEQFF
-,-,TRBJ2-5,TRBV28,TGTGCCAGCAGTACCCCGGCGACAGGACTCCAAGAGACCCAGTACTTC,CASSTPATGLQETQYF
-,TRBD1,TRBJ1-3,TRBV7-8,TGTGCCAGCAGCTCGACAGGGGGCCTGGGAAACACCATATATTTT,CASSSTGGLGNTIYF
once,TRBD1,TRBJ1-2,TRBV19,TGTGCCAGTAGTAGAGGCGCCCGGGACAGGGGGCGCGAAGGCTACACCTTC,CASSRGARDRGREGYTF
-,TRBD2,TRBJ2-2,TRBV12-5,TGTGCTAGTGGTTTGGCACAGGGGACTAGCGGGAGAGGGACCGGGGAGCTGTTTTTT,CASGLAQGTSGRGTGELFF
-,TRBD2,TRBJ2-5,TRBV2,TGTGCCAGCACTAGCGGGAGAGGACGGGGACAAGAGACCCAGTACTTC,CASTSGRGRGQETQYF
-,TRBD2,TRBJ2-2,TRBV9,TGTGCCAGCAGCGAGCGGCCTAGCGGGAAGGTTACCGGGGAGCTGTTTTTT,CASSERPSGKVTGELFF
-,TRBD2,TRBJ2-3,TRBV28,TGTGCCAGCAGTAACCCGGGACTAGCGGGAGAAAGAGATACGCAGTATTTT,CASSNPGLAGERDTQYF
once,TRBD2,TRBJ2-5,TRBV7-6,TGTGCCAGCAGCTTAACTAGCGGGAGGGGCCAAGAGACCCAGTACTTC,CASSLTSGRGQETQYF
-,TRBD2,TRBJ2-1,TRBV18,TGTGCCAGCTCACCGGTACTAGCGGGAGGCGTTAATGAGCAGTTCTTC,CASSPVLAGGVNEQFF
-,TRBD2,TRBJ2-1,TRBV28,TGTGCCAGCAGTCCCCTGGGGGGGAGCGAGTTGAATGAGCAGTTCTTC,CASSPLGGSELNEQFF
few,-,TRBJ1-1,TRBV5-1,TGCGCCAGCAGGGGTGGGGCAGGTGGGAACACTGAAGCTTTCTTT,CASRGGAGGNTEAFF
-,TRBD2,TRBJ2-1,TRBV7-2,TGTGCCAGCAGCTTAGGACTAGCGGAGCACAATGAGCAGTTCTTC,CASSLGLAEHNEQFF
-,-,TRBJ1-5,TRBV27,TGTGCCAGCAAGATTACTAAAAATAGCAATCAGCCCCAGCATTTT,CASKITKNSNQPQHF
-,TRBD1,TRBJ2-2,TRBV7-6,TGTGCCAGCAGCCTCGGGACAGGGTCCACCGGGGAGCTGTTTTTT,CASSLGTGSTGELFF
-,TRBD2,TRBJ2-1,TRBV29-1,TGCAGCGTTGGGACTAGCGGGGCCTACAATGAGCAGTTCTTC,CSVGTSGAYNEQFF
-,TRBD2,TRBJ2-1,TRBV5-6,TGTGCCAGCAGCGCGGGACTAGCGACATACAATGAGCAGTTCTTC,CASSAGLATYNEQFF